A single sample gave rise to the 26 T cell receptor beta chains below, sequenced in a study of blood T cell repertoires in COVID-19 (dated by TCRdb to 2020 to 2021). Library prep was done by the immunoSEQ multiplex PCR assay. Entries here come from immuneACCESS through TCRdb and include only in-frame sequences with V and J called. Some clones fail to appear in such tables; in the studies checked, an unresolved V gene covers under half of the shortfall, and the cause of the remainder is unknown. This sample gives about 220,000 clones in total; about 85% of them show up just once. The top ten clones comprise under 0.9% of the sample. The sequenced sample consisted of peripheral blood. The receptors derive from a man in his forties with acute or convalescent COVID-19.

The V call is TRBV7-9, the J call TRBJ2-2, with D maybe TRBD1 (6 bases). CDR1 is SEHNR and CDR2 is FQNEAQ in the germline V gene (reference sequence). The V gene lost 5 bases and the J gene lost 8 bases, with 15 bases spanning the gap. This CDR3 spans 14 amino acids. The CDR3 loop is CASSPPRGRGELFF. The CDR3 DNA reads as TGTGCCAGCAGCCCCCCCAGGGGAAGGGGGGAGCTGTTTTTT.

For the CDR3, the DNA is TGTGCCACCGTACTTACAGGGGGCGAGCAGTACTTC. This encodes CATVLTGGEQYF. V and J are TRBV2 and TRBJ2-7; the match to TRBD1 covers 8 bases. Germline V gene data show CDR1 as SNHLY and CDR2 as FYNNEI. Trimming took 10 bases from V and 6 from J; bases not matched to a gene: 8. The CDR3 extends over 12 amino acids.

This clone came up many times. The genes are TRBV6-2 or TRBV6-3 and TRBJ1-2; TRBD1 might be the D (6 bases). The CDR3 length is 15 residues. Between the trimmed V and J ends, which lost 6 bases and 8 bases, there was a span of 22 bases. CDR1 MNHEY and CDR2 SVGEGT come from the germline V gene. CDR3 protein: CASSRYSSTGWGYTF. CDR3 in DNA: TGTGCCAGCAGCCGTTACAGTTCGACAGGATGGGGCTACACCTTC.

The chain carries TRBV19 and TRBJ2-7; 7 bases match TRBD1. The V gene's germline CDR1 is LNHDA and CDR2 SQIVND (reference sequence). CDR3 size: 15 residues. J gave up 4 bases and V 1 base, and 7 bases lay outside the gene matches. The CDR3 DNA follows: TGTGCCAGTAGTATAGTGCCCGGGACAGAGTACGAGCAGTACTTC. As protein: CASSIVPGTEYEQYF. Full variable domain (remainder filled in from reference TRBV19 and TRBJ2-7): DGGITQSPKYLFRKEGQNVTLSCEQNLNHDAMYWYRQDPGQGLRLIYYSQIVNDFQKGDIAEGYSVSREKKESFPLTVTSAQKNPTAFYLCASSIVPGTEYEQYFGPGTRLTVT.

V gene TRBV6-6 combines with J gene TRBJ1-1, with 9 bases matching TRBD1. V lost 2 bases and J lost 0; bases outside the gene matches: 1. Germline V lookup: CDR1 MNHNY, CDR2 SVGAGI (reference sequence). This CDR3 region has 15 residues. CDR3 protein: CASSYRQGVNTEAFF. CDR3 bases: TGTGCCAGCAGTTACCGACAGGGGGTGAACACTGAAGCTTTCTTT.

This rearrangement joins TRBV28 to TRBJ2-7; a weak D match, TRBD1 (6 bases). CDR3 size: 13 residues. The germline CDR1 and CDR2 sequences are MDHEN and SYDVKM. V was clipped by 3 bases and J by 5 bases, with 11 bases between them. CDR3 DNA: TGTGCCAGCAGTTTTAGGGGGAAGAACGAGCAGTACTTC. Translating gives CASSFRGKNEQYF.

The J gene is TRBJ2-7, the V gene TRBV7-8, with 9 positions matching TRBD1. The CDR3 consists of 14 residues. Germline CDR1 reads SGHVS; CDR2 reads FQNEAQ. V lost 3 bases, J lost 6 bases, and 6 bases stayed unmatched. The CDR3 sequence: CASSFYRDRVEQYF. CDR3 in DNA: TGTGCCAGCAGCTTCTACCGGGACAGGGTCGAGCAGTACTTC.

This chain uses TRBV7-9 with TRBJ2-5; D unclear. The CDR3 has 16 amino acids. The V and J ends lost 5 bases and 3 bases respectively, with 19 bases between them. Germline CDR1 reads SEHNR; CDR2 reads FQNEAQ (reference sequence). In nucleotides, the CDR3 is TGTGCCAGCAGCCCTAGACTTCCTGTGTCCGAAGAGACCCAGTACTTC. Protein sequence: CASSPRLPVSEETQYF.

The rearrangement uses TRBV5-1 and TRBJ2-2; 9 bases match TRBD1. The CDR3 length is 14 residues. J lost 0 bases, V lost 7 bases, and 1 base had no gene match. Germline V lookup: CDR1 SGHRS, CDR2 YFSETQ. CDR3 nucleotides: TGCGCCAGCCACAGGGGGCCGAACACCGGGGAGCTGTTTTTT. Translated: CASHRGPNTGELFF.

This sequence joins TRBV9 and TRBJ1-6; TRBD1 is a possible D gene (6 bases). With 4 bases removed from V and 14 bases from J, the gap between germline ends came to 13 bases. This CDR3 region has 12 residues. From germline, CDR1 is SGDLS and CDR2 YYNGEE. CDR3 residues: CASSSQGSSLHF. The CDR3 nucleotides read TGTGCCAGCAGCTCACAGGGAAGCTCCCTCCACTTT.

The chain employs TRBV5-1 and TRBJ1-2; D possibly corresponds to TRBD1 (6 bases). V gave up 4 bases and J gave up 0 bases, with 19 bases separating them. The CDR3 length is 17 residues. Germline loops: CDR1 SGHRS, CDR2 YFSETQ. This CDR3 reads CASSRDTLLRANYGYTF. In DNA form, the CDR3 reads TGCGCCAGCAGCCGGGACACCCTACTGAGGGCTAACTATGGCTACACCTTC.

The CDR3 nucleotides are TGTGCCAGCCGCACGAGGGAGGGGGTCGCGCATGGCTACACCTTC. Its translation: CASRTREGVAHGYTF. This chain joins TRBV6-5 and TRBJ1-2; D possibly corresponds to TRBD1 (6 bases). V was shortened by 8 bases and J by 6 bases, with 22 bases between the two germline ends. Germline lookup yields CDR1 MNHEY and CDR2 SVGAGI. CDR3 size: 15 residues.

The chain has TRBV27 and TRBJ2-1; weak D call: TRBD2 (5 bases). Trimming took off 6 bases at V and 6 bases at J, with 12 bases between the two ends. The CDR3 is 13 residues long. Germline lookup yields CDR1 MNHEY and CDR2 SMNVEV (reference sequence). Here the CDR3 reads CASRPGSGNEQFF. For the CDR3, the DNA is TGTGCCAGCAGGCCGGGGAGCGGCAATGAGCAGTTCTTC.

The chain recombines TRBV7-9 with TRBJ1-1; TRBD1 matches 12 bases. The CDR3 length is 16 residues. Trimming at V came to 1 base and at J to 8 bases, leaving 8 bases not matched to a gene. The germline CDR1 and CDR2 sequences are SEHNR and FQNEAQ (reference sequence). Written as DNA, the CDR3 is TGTGCCAGCAGCTTAGGAGGGACAGGGGGCGCGGCGGAAGCTTTCTTT. Amino acid sequence: CASSLGGTGGAAEAFF.

The CDR3 protein is CASSTLRAGGINEQFF. The CDR3 DNA sequence: TGTGCCAGCAGCACCTTAAGGGCGGGGGGGATCAATGAGCAGTTCTTC. The chain employs TRBV3-1 (or the pseudogene TRBV3-2) and TRBJ2-1, with 9 positions matching TRBD2. After removal of 5 bases from V and 6 bases from J, the junction contained 11 bases not matched to a gene. The CDR3 totals 16 residues. Germline V gene data show CDR1 as LGHDT and CDR2 as YNNKEL (reference sequence).

The V and J genes are TRBV9 and TRBJ2-1; D is unresolved. Trimming cost V 0 bases and J 5 bases, with 12 bases left between them. The CDR3 runs to 15 residues. The germline gives CDR1 SGDLS, CDR2 YYNGEE. As DNA, the CDR3 is TGTGCCAGCAGCGTAGCAGCACAGACCCACAATGAGCAGTTCTTC. Its protein product is CASSVAAQTHNEQFF.

This clone was seen only once. V gene TRBV11-2 combines with J gene TRBJ1-1; 9 bases match TRBD1. Per the germline V gene, CDR1 is SGHAT and CDR2 is FQNNGV. The CDR3 runs 14 residues. V lost 5 bases to trimming and J lost 4 bases; unmatched junction nucleotides: 5. The CDR3 nucleotides are TGTGCCAGCAGCCAACAGGGGGCTGTCACTGAAGCTTTCTTT. Encoded protein: CASSQQGAVTEAFF.

The chain joins TRBV5-1 to TRBJ2-3; TRBD2 might be the D (5 bases). This CDR3 is 15 amino acids long. Per the germline V gene, CDR1 is SGHRS and CDR2 is YFSETQ. V shed 5 bases and J shed 1 base, with 14 bases lying between them. CDR3 sequence: CASRLGSWGTDTQYF. The CDR3 DNA is TGCGCCAGCAGACTAGGTAGCTGGGGCACAGATACGCAGTATTTT.

This rearrangement joins TRBV3-1 (or the pseudogene TRBV3-2) to TRBJ1-2; D not certain. The CDR3 sequence is 12 residues long. The germline V gene has CDR1 LGHDT and CDR2 YNNKEL (reference sequence). V was shortened by 4 bases and J by 1 base, with 4 bases between the two germline ends. Here the CDR3 DNA reads TGTGCCAGCAGCCCCGGTAACTATGGCTACACCTTC. It is translated as CASSPGNYGYTF.

CDR3 residues: CASNPTSGSTDTQYF. CDR3 DNA: TGCGCCAGCAACCCGACTAGCGGGAGTACAGATACGCAGTATTTT. The rearrangement links TRBV5-1 to TRBJ2-3, with 12 nucleotides matching TRBD2. This CDR3 region has 15 residues. V was clipped by 6 bases and J by 3 bases; unmatched bases: 5. Germline V gives CDR1 SGHRS, CDR2 YFSETQ.

The chain employs TRBV28 and TRBJ2-6, with D hard to call. The CDR3 is 14 amino acids. Trimming took off 5 bases at V and 4 bases at J, with 9 bases between the two ends. Germline CDR1 and CDR2: MDHEN and SYDVKM. In DNA form, the CDR3 reads TGTGCCAGCAGTCCCGCGGCCGGGGCCAACGTCCTGACTTTC. Translated: CASSPAAGANVLTF.

This clone has a handful of counts. This CDR3 is CASRPSSGNTIYF. CDR3 nucleotides: TGTGCCAGCAGGCCCAGCTCTGGAAACACCATATATTTT. The chain carries TRBV6-5 and TRBJ1-3; D remains unclear. The CDR3 has 13 residues. The V gene lost 6 bases and the J gene lost 0 bases, with 6 bases spanning the gap. Germline V gene lookup returns CDR1 MNHEY and CDR2 SVGAGI.

This clone was counted a single time. The chain is built from TRBV29-1 and TRBJ1-1, with 8 bases identical to TRBD1. The CDR3 has 13 residues. Trimming took 7 bases from V and 3 from J; bases not matched to a gene: 7. CDR1 is SQVTM and CDR2 is ANQGSEA in the germline V gene. CDR3 loop: CSGLQGGYTEAFF. The CDR3 DNA is TGCAGCGGGTTACAGGGGGGGTACACTGAAGCTTTCTTT.

The rearrangement joins TRBV28 to TRBJ2-1, with D unclear. CDR1 is MDHEN and CDR2 is SYDVKM in the germline V gene. Trimming cost V 1 base and J 5 bases, with 6 bases left between them. The CDR3 has 13 residues. This CDR3 is CASSLFLNNEQFF. CDR3 DNA: TGTGCCAGCAGTTTATTCCTTAACAATGAGCAGTTCTTC.

The chain has TRBV28 and TRBJ1-1; the D gene is possibly TRBD1 (6 bases). The CDR3 spans 16 residues. Germline-derived CDR1 and CDR2 are MDHEN and SYDVKM. The V end was cut by 8 bases, the J end by 2 bases, with 21 bases between. The CDR3 reads CASSFSEHRDNTEAFF. In nucleotides, the CDR3 is TGTGCCAGCTCCTTCTCCGAACACAGGGATAACACTGAAGCTTTCTTT.

The chain joins TRBV10-2 to TRBJ1-2, with 9 bases that match TRBD1. The trim removed 10 bases at V and 5 bases at J, leaving 14 bases unmatched. The germline CDR1 and CDR2 sequences are WSHSY and SAAADI. The CDR3 spans 15 residues. The CDR3 nucleotides read TGCGCCACCCTGGAAGGGACAGGGTTTCCTTATGGCTACACCTTC. The encoded protein is CATLEGTGFPYGYTF.